This TCR beta chain was found in a study of T cells in Graves' hyperthyroidism and ophthalmopathy. Whole-study context: Peripheral blood was taken when the disease was first diagnosed, before any treatment began. Findings of the study overall: Blood also showed most of the thyroid clonotypes that were expanded above 0.001. Progression to ophthalmopathy was predicted a median of 6.5 months early.

The CDR3 contains 17 residues. J lost 4 bases, V lost 0 bases, and 7 bases had no gene match. In germline, CDR1 is LGHNA, CDR2 YNFKEQ. In its sample, this clonotype was seen many times. What it binds is unknown. RNA transcripts provided the source from which TCR beta CDR3 regions were amplified. Researchers ran a first-round RT-PCR on the TCR CDR3 using the HTBI primer set. TCRdb itself ran the multiplex PCR reads through MiXCR, one entry per CDR3 protein. The sample yields about 360,000 distinct CDR3 sequences, approximately 15% seen once. The chain carries TRBV4-2 and TRBJ2-2; 8 bases line up with TRBD2. The sequence came from a woman under 30 with Graves' hyperthyroidism that later progressed to Graves' ophthalmopathy. The sequencing sample was made of blood. CDR3 bases: TGTGCCAGCAGCCAAGATAGCGCTAGCGGGCCCACCGGGGAGCTGTTTTTT. Encoded protein: CASSQDSASGPTGELFF.